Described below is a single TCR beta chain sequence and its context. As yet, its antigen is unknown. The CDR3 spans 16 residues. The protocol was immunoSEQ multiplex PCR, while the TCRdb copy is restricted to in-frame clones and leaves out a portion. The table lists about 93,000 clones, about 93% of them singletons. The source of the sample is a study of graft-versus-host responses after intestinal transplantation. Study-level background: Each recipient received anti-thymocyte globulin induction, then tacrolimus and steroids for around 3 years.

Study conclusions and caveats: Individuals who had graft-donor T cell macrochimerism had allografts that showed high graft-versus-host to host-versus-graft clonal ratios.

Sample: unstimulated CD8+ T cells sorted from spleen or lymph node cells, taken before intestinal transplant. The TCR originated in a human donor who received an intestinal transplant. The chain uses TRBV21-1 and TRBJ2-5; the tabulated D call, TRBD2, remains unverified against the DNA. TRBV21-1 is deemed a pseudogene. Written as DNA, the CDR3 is TGTGCCAGCAGCAACTTAGAGGTCTCAGTAGAAGAGACCCAGTACTTC. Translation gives CASSNLEVSVEETQYF.